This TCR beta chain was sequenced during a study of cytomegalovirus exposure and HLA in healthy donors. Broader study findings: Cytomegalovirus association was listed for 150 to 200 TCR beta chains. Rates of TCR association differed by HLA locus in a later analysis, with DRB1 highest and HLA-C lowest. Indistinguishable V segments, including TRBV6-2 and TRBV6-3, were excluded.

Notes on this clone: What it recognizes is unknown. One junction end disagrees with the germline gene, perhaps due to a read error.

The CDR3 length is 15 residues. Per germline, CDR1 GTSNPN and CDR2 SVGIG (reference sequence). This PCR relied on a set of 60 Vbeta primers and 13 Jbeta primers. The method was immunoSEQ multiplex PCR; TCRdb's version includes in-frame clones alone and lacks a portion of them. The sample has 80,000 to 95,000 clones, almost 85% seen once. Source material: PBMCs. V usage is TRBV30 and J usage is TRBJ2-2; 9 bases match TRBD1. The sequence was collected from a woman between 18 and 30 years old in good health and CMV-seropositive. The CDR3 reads CASSLRDRVTGELFF. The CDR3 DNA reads TGTGCCTCGAGTCTCCGGGACAGGGTCACCGGGGAGCTGTTTTTT. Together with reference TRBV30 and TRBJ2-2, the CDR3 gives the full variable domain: SQTIHQWPATLVQPVGSPLSLECTVEGTSNPNLYWYRQAAGRGLQLLFYSVGIGQISSEVPQNLSASRPQDRQFILSSKKLLLSDSGFYLCASSLRDRVTGELFFGEGSRLTVL.